These 28 T cell receptor beta chains were sequenced from one sample in a study of T-cell memory formation after mild COVID-19. A single record per CDR3 protein comes from TCRdb applying MiXCR to the 5' RACE reads. The top ten clones hold around an eighth of a sample with roughly 29,000 distinct CDR3 sequences, 7.4% of them seen once. The specimen sequenced was PBMCs or a T cell subset sorted from them (not recorded which). Receptors were obtained from an adult woman who had mild COVID-19 (a few samples of this study predate the infection). Cell type and time point are not known.

J is TRBJ2-3 and V is TRBV5-1; the D gene is possibly TRBD2 (7 bases). Trimming took 5 bases from V and 2 from J, leaving 15 bases between them. Germline CDR1 SGHRS, CDR2 YFSETQ. The CDR3 consists of 15 residues. This chain's CDR3 is CASRAGDYLTDTQYF. CDR3 coding DNA: TGCGCCAGCAGGGCAGGGGACTACCTCACAGATACGCAGTATTTT.

Ten or more counts support this clonotype. The J gene is TRBJ2-2, the V gene TRBV29-1; the D gene is possibly TRBD2 (6 bases). The CDR3 totals 14 residues. Trimming left V 7 bases short and J 1 base short, with 13 bases between. Germline CDR1 and CDR2: SQVTM and ANQGSEA. CDR3 sequence: CSALSGWNTGELFF. The CDR3 DNA reads as TGCAGCGCACTTAGCGGATGGAACACCGGGGAGCTGTTTTTT.

V usage is TRBV4-2 and J usage is TRBJ2-6; D may be TRBD1 (7 bases). The germline CDR1 and CDR2 sequences are LGHNA and YNFKEQ. Trimming pared 1 base from V and 0 bases from J, leaving 16 bases between. This CDR3 spans 19 amino acids. CDR3 bases: TGTGCCAGCAGCCAAGGTGAGCAGGGGGGAAGCTCTGGGGCCAACGTCCTGACTTTC. Amino acid sequence: CASSQGEQGGSSGANVLTF.

This clonotype was counted many times. Compared with germline, one end of the junction differs, possibly owing to a read error. This chain links TRBV6-5 with TRBJ2-7; possible D gene TRBD2, 5 bases. Germline loops: CDR1 MNHEY, CDR2 SVGAGI. This CDR3 contains 12 residues. CDR3 sequence (DNA): TGTGCCAGCAGCCCCGGCGGGTCTGAGCGGTACTTC. Its translation: CASSPGGSERYF.

This clonotype was observed many times. The chain combines TRBV6-6 with TRBJ2-1, with 8 bases fitting TRBD1. The germline V gene encodes CDR1 MNHNY and CDR2 SVGAGI (reference sequence). V was clipped by 8 bases and J by 3 bases; unmatched bases: 6. The CDR3 has 14 amino acids. The CDR3, as DNA: TGTGCCAGCGCCACCGGGACAGGCTACAATGAGCAGTTCTTC. This gives the protein CASATGTGYNEQFF.

The sample holds many counts of this clonotype. The V and J genes are TRBV12-3 or TRBV12-4 and TRBJ1-4, with 7 bases that match TRBD1. This CDR3 comprises 16 residues. J gave up 7 bases and V 6 bases, and 14 bases lay outside the gene matches. CDR3 amino acids: CASRPGQNHAGEKLFF. The CDR3 DNA reads TGTGCCAGCAGACCGGGACAGAACCACGCGGGTGAAAAACTGTTTTTT.

This rearrangement joins TRBV3-1 to TRBJ2-7, with TRBD2 as a possible D gene (6 bases). CDR1 and CDR2 (germline): LGHDT, YNNKEL (reference sequence). V lost 10 bases to trimming and J lost 4 bases, with 17 bases between them. The CDR3 extends over 13 amino acids. The CDR3 DNA reads TGTGCCACCGGCTTTGCGGGGCGTTACGAGCAGTACTTC. This sequence encodes CATGFAGRYEQYF.

With respect to this clonotype: A much larger clone lies a single base off, so this may be a read error. CDR3 sequence (DNA): TGCGCCAGCAGCCACGCGGTGATAGGTTCCTACGAGCAGTACTTC. This encodes CASSHAVIGSYEQYF. V gene TRBV4-3 combines with J gene TRBJ2-7; D not certain. The CDR3 is made up of 15 amino acids. V was trimmed by 3 bases and J by 1 base, leaving 13 bases between them. Germline V gene data show CDR1 as LGHNA and CDR2 as YSLEER.

This clonotype showed up many times. The CDR3 coding sequence is TGTGCCAGCAGTTCAATCAGGAGGGCAGAGACCCAGTACTTC. Translated, it gives CASSSIRRAETQYF. This rearrangement joins TRBV6-2 or TRBV6-3 to TRBJ2-5; D perhaps matches TRBD2 (6 bases). The CDR3 has 14 residues. V dropped 4 bases and J dropped 4 bases, with 13 bases sitting between them. Germline assignment: CDR1 MNHEY and CDR2 SVGEGT.

This clonotype showed up many times. The chain employs TRBV2 and TRBJ1-2; D is ambiguous. Germline V gene lookup returns CDR1 SNHLY and CDR2 FYNNEI. V dropped 0 bases and J dropped 6 bases, with 5 bases sitting between them. The CDR3 spans 12 residues. Here the CDR3 reads CASSEAGHGYTF. The CDR3 DNA is TGTGCCAGCAGTGAAGCAGGGCATGGCTACACCTTC. Together with reference TRBV2 and TRBJ1-2, the CDR3 gives the full variable domain: EPEVTQTPSHQVTQMGQEVILRCVPISNHLYFYWYRQILGQKVEFLVSFYNNEISEKSEIFDDQFSVERPDGSNFTLKIRSTKLEDSAMYFCASSEAGHGYTFGSGTRLTVV.

This clonotype was counted at least ten times. CDR3 in amino acids: CASSLGGLPEAFF. DNA of the CDR3: TGCGCCAGCAGCTTGGGGGGGCTGCCTGAAGCTTTCTTT. The genes are TRBV5-1 and TRBJ1-1; possible D gene TRBD1, 6 bases. V was pared by 0 bases and J by 6 bases, with 9 bases between. The CDR3 covers 13 residues. CDR1 is SGHRS, CDR2 YFSETQ, per germline.

This clonotype was picked up many times. V and J are TRBV27 and TRBJ2-2, with D perhaps TRBD1 or TRBD2 (6 bases each). CDR3 length: 15 residues. The germline CDR1 and CDR2 sequences are MNHEY and SMNVEV (reference sequence). Trimming stripped 0 bases from V and 8 bases from J, with 13 bases between. In DNA form, the CDR3 reads TGTGCCAGCAGTTTATCGAAGGGGGGACCTGGGGAGCTGTTTTTT. Protein product: CASSLSKGGPGELFF.

This clonotype was seen a handful of times. The chain uses TRBV7-2 and TRBJ2-5; 9 bases match TRBD2. CDR1 SGHTA and CDR2 FQGNSA come from the germline V gene. Trimming removed 2 bases from V and 4 bases from J; junction bases left unmatched: 8. The CDR3 has 16 amino acids. DNA for the CDR3: TGTGCCAGCAGCTTATCAAGCGGGAGGTTGGCAGAGACCCAGTACTTC. Translating it yields CASSLSSGRLAETQYF.

This clonotype was found many times. The V call is TRBV11-1, the J call TRBJ1-1; D unresolved. Germline V lookup: CDR1 SGHAT, CDR2 FQDESV (reference sequence). This CDR3 has 13 amino acids. The V and J ends lost 6 bases and 7 bases respectively, with 15 bases between them. As DNA, the CDR3 is TGTGCCAGCAGACCAGCGGGAACATATGAAGCTTTCTTT. Translated: CASRPAGTYEAFF.

This clonotype appeared many times. The V gene is TRBV7-6, the J gene TRBJ2-2, with TRBD1 matching over 7 bases. This CDR3 is 15 amino acids long. CDR1 is SGHVS, CDR2 FNYEAQ, per germline. V gave up 4 bases and J gave up 6 bases; unmatched junction bases: 8. As DNA, the CDR3 is TGTGCCAGCAGCTCGGGACAGACCTACGCCGGGGAGCTGTTTTTT. Its protein is CASSSGQTYAGELFF.

This clonotype came up many times. V and J are TRBV10-3 and TRBJ2-7; unclear D gene. Germline V gene lookup returns CDR1 ENHRY and CDR2 SYGVKD. Trimming shortened V by 5 bases and J by 7 bases, and 9 bases separated the two germline ends. CDR3 length equals 11 residues. The CDR3 DNA follows: TGTGCCATCAGTACCATGGGTGAGCAGTACTTC. Protein sequence: CAISTMGEQYF.

The genes are TRBV4-1 and TRBJ1-3; 7 bases fit TRBD1. Unmatched junction bases numbered 14, after V lost 0 bases and J lost 0 bases. This CDR3 contains 20 residues. Germline CDR1 reads MGHRA; CDR2 reads YSYEKL. CDR3: CASSQEGKGARAGSGNTIYF. The CDR3 DNA reads TGCGCCAGCAGCCAAGAGGGCAAGGGGGCGCGAGCGGGCTCTGGAAACACCATATATTTT.

This clonotype occurred many times. The chain employs TRBV7-9 and TRBJ2-3; 13 bases agree with TRBD2. CDR1 is SEHNR, CDR2 FQNEAQ, per germline (reference sequence). Trimming at V came to 4 bases and at J to 7 bases, leaving 14 bases not matched to a gene. CDR3 length equals 18 residues. In nucleotides, the CDR3 is TGTGCCAGCAGCTCGGGACTAGCGGGGATCACGACCACTCATACGCAGTATTTT. Translating gives CASSSGLAGITTTHTQYF. Full variable domain (missing parts from reference TRBV7-9 and TRBJ2-3): DTGVSQNPRHKITKRGQNVTFRCDPISEHNRLYWYRQTLGQGPEFLTYFQNEAQLEKSRLLSDRFSAERPKGSFSTLEIQRTEQGDSAMYLCASSSGLAGITTTHTQYFGPGTRLTVL.

The chain joins TRBV5-1 to TRBJ1-2, with D possibly TRBD1 on 5 matching bases. The length of the CDR3 is 13 residues. The V end was cut by 3 bases, the J end by 7 bases, with 13 bases between. Germline V gene data show CDR1 as SGHRS and CDR2 as YFSETQ. The CDR3 nucleotides read TGCGCCAGCAGCTCCGGGACCCTAGGTGGCTACACCTTC. As protein: CASSSGTLGGYTF.

This clonotype was found many times. The chain employs TRBV7-3 and TRBJ2-3; the D is unclear. V was shortened by 5 bases and J by 0 bases, with 9 bases between the two germline ends. Looked up from germline, CDR1 is SGHTA and CDR2 is FQGTGA. The CDR3 has 14 amino acids. In nucleotides, the CDR3 is TGTGCCAGCAGCCCCCAAGGCAGCACAGATACGCAGTATTTT. Encoded protein: CASSPQGSTDTQYF.

This chain uses TRBV6-2 or TRBV6-3 with TRBJ2-1; 13 positions match TRBD2. Germline loops: CDR1 MNHEY, CDR2 SVGEGT. J gave up 3 bases and V 6 bases, and 11 bases lay outside the gene matches. The CDR3 has 18 amino acids. CDR3 sequence: CASRGGLAGVPLYNEQFF. Here the CDR3 DNA reads TGTGCCAGCAGGGGTGGACTAGCGGGGGTACCCCTCTACAATGAGCAGTTCTTC.

The table lists this clonotype with a few counts. In DNA form, the CDR3 reads TGTGCCAGCAGCCAAGATGTAGAGGGAAGGCAGTACTTC. Translating it yields CASSQDVEGRQYF. V and J are TRBV3-1 and TRBJ2-7; tentatively, D is TRBD2 (5 bases). The V and J ends lost 0 bases and 9 bases respectively, with 12 bases between them. CDR3 size: 13 residues. Germline V CDR1 and CDR2: LGHDT, YNNKEL (reference sequence).

This clonotype showed up many times. The chain employs TRBV2 and TRBJ1-4, with D perhaps TRBD1 (5 bases). The V gene lost 2 bases and the J gene lost 2 bases, with 15 bases spanning the gap. The germline V gene encodes CDR1 SNHLY and CDR2 FYNNEI. The CDR3 sequence is 17 residues long. CDR3 coding DNA: TGTGCCAGCAGTGAAACGGCGGGGGAATTGACTAATGAAAAACTGTTTTTT. As protein: CASSETAGELTNEKLFF.

This clonotype was found a few times. The rearrangement uses TRBV2 and TRBJ1-2; D not certain. V lost 3 bases and J 2 bases, leaving 7 bases between the germline ends. CDR1 and CDR2 (germline): SNHLY, FYNNEI. The CDR3 runs 13 residues. The CDR3 nucleotides are TGTGCCAGCAGTGAGCTGGTGAACTATGGCTACACCTTC. Amino acid sequence: CASSELVNYGYTF.

This clonotype was seen at least ten times. This chain uses TRBV5-6 with TRBJ2-1; D gene unclear. This CDR3 is 13 amino acids long. V was trimmed by 3 bases and J by 1 base, leaving 5 bases between them. CDR1 SGHDT and CDR2 YYEEEE come from the germline V gene. The CDR3, as DNA: TGTGCCAGCAGCTCTATTTCCTACAATGAGCAGTTCTTC. It specifies CASSSISYNEQFF.

The chain employs TRBV10-3 and TRBJ2-2; weak D call: TRBD2 (7 bases). The CDR3 spans 15 residues. Looked up from germline, CDR1 is ENHRY and CDR2 is SYGVKD. With 4 bases removed from V and 4 bases from J, the gap between germline ends came to 13 bases. CDR3 coding DNA: TGTGCCATCAGTGCGCGGGGGCCCCCCACCGGGGAGCTGTTTTTT. It specifies CAISARGPPTGELFF.

In this sample, this clonotype turned up many times. The rearrangement links TRBV30 to TRBJ2-3; 14 bases agree with TRBD2. Germline trimming cut 3 bases from V and 1 base from J; bases unmatched to any gene: 3. Germline lookup yields CDR1 GTSNPN and CDR2 SVGIG (reference sequence). This CDR3 has 16 residues. For the CDR3, the DNA is TGTGCCTGGAGCCGGGGACTAGCGGGAGGCACAGATACGCAGTATTTT. Translating gives CAWSRGLAGGTDTQYF. Complete variable domain (other parts from reference TRBV30 and TRBJ2-3): SQTIHQWPATLVQPVGSPLSLECTVEGTSNPNLYWYRQAAGRGLQLLFYSVGIGQISSEVPQNLSASRPQDRQFILSSKKLLLSDSGFYLCAWSRGLAGGTDTQYFGPGTRLTVL.

The chain carries TRBV7-2 and TRBJ1-1, with 7 bases matching TRBD1. The CDR3 runs 16 residues. CDR1 is SGHTA, CDR2 FQGNSA, per germline. V shed 5 bases and J 1 base; nucleotides not matched to a gene: 10. The CDR3 nucleotides are TGTGCCAGCAGCCCCGCACAGGGGCAAACGAACACTGAAGCTTTCTTT. It specifies CASSPAQGQTNTEAFF.